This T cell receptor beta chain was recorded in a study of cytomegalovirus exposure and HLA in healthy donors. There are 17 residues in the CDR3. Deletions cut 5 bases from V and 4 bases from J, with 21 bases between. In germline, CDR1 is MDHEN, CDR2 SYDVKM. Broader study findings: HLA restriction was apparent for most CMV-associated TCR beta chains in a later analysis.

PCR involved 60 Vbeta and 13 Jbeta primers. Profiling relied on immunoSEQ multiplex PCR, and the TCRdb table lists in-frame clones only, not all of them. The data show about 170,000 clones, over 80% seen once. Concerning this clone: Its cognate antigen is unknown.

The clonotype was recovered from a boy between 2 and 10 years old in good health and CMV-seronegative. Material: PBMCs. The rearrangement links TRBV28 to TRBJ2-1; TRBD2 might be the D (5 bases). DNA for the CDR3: TGTGCCAGCAGTACCCCATCTAGTGGGAGAATGTACAATGAGCAGTTCTTC. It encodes CASSTPSSGRMYNEQFF.